One sample yielded the 10 T cell receptor beta chains listed below, sequenced in a study of identical twins. TCRdb passed the 5' RACE reads through MiXCR, listing each CDR3 protein once. The data hold around 960,000 distinct CDR3 sequences, with over 9% observed a single time. These data were also reused for a study on yellow fever vaccine responses in identical twins.

What was sequenced was PBMCs. These receptors all stem from a woman aged 18-29 years in good health.

This clonotype was seen more than once but under ten times. The chain couples TRBV5-1 to TRBJ2-1; 8 positions agree with TRBD1. The CDR3 has 17 residues. V dropped 0 bases and J dropped 4; count of bases not matched to a gene: 9. Germline V gene sequence: CDR1 SGHRS, CDR2 YFSETQ. The CDR3 region is CASSLAVGQGLYNEQFF. The CDR3 DNA sequence: TGCGCCAGCAGCTTGGCCGTCGGACAGGGCCTTTACAATGAGCAGTTCTTC.

This rearrangement joins TRBV4-1 to TRBJ2-3; 9 bases line up with TRBD2. Germline V gene lookup returns CDR1 MGHRA and CDR2 YSYEKL. V shed 8 bases and J 0 bases; nucleotides not matched to a gene: 9. The CDR3 is 16 amino acids. The CDR3 DNA sequence: TGCGCCAGCCCGACTAGCGGAGAACCTAGCACAGATACGCAGTATTTT. Translated: CASPTSGEPSTDTQYF.

This rearrangement joins TRBV12-3 or TRBV12-4 to TRBJ2-7; D is ambiguous. The ends were cut back, 2 bases at V and 2 bases at J, with 7 bases in the middle. The CDR3 is made up of 13 amino acids. CDR3 in amino acids: CASSLSGPYEQYV. DNA of the CDR3: TGTGCCAGCAGTTTATCCGGTCCCTACGAGCAGTACGTC.

V and J are TRBV18 and TRBJ2-7; D is perhaps TRBD1 or TRBD2 (5 bases each). This CDR3 has 14 residues. Germline loops: CDR1 KGHSH, CDR2 LQKENI. V shed 3 bases and J shed 5 bases, with 14 bases lying between them. In nucleotides, the CDR3 is TGTGCCAGCTCACCGACCCGGGACCCCCACGAGCAGTACTTC. Translation: CASSPTRDPHEQYF.

The chain carries TRBV12-3 or TRBV12-4 and TRBJ2-7; TRBD1 matches 9 bases. J lost 2 bases, V lost 3 bases, and 5 bases had no gene match. This CDR3 is 15 amino acids long. The CDR3 is CASSLVTGGPYEQYF. The CDR3 DNA reads TGTGCCAGCAGTTTGGTGACAGGGGGGCCCTACGAGCAGTACTTC.

The V call is TRBV20-1, the J call TRBJ2-1; D remains unclear. The V and J ends lost 5 bases and 7 bases respectively, with 9 bases between them. The length of the CDR3 is 11 residues. Germline V lookup: CDR1 DFQATT, CDR2 SNEGSKA (reference sequence). As DNA, the CDR3 is TGCAGTGCTGTTACAGTGAATGAGCAGTTCTTC. Its translation: CSAVTVNEQFF.

The genes are TRBV24-1 and TRBJ2-7, with TRBD2 as a possible D gene (6 bases). The germline gives CDR1 KGHDR, CDR2 SFDVKD. V lost 2 bases and J lost 2, with 9 bases in between. This CDR3 region has 14 residues. The CDR3 loop reads CATSDSGETYEQYF. In nucleotides, the CDR3 is TGTGCCACCAGTGATTCGGGGGAAACCTACGAGCAGTACTTC.

This clonotype was counted many times. The chain uses TRBV25-1 and TRBJ2-1; 7 nucleotides match TRBD2. The ends lost 5 bases at V and 1 base at J; junction bases unmatched: 8. Germline-derived CDR1 and CDR2 are MGHDK and SYGVNS. The CDR3 has 16 amino acids. The CDR3 coding sequence is TGTGCCAGCAGTCCACCGGGACTACAATCCTACAATGAGCAGTTCTTC. Protein: CASSPPGLQSYNEQFF.

This clonotype was seen repeatedly, ten times or more. The chain links TRBV12-3 or TRBV12-4 to TRBJ1-1; D ambiguous. This CDR3 has 11 amino acids. Trimming stripped 2 bases from V and 4 bases from J, with 2 bases between. This CDR3 is CASSLTTEAFF. The CDR3 DNA sequence: TGTGCCAGCAGTTTAACCACTGAAGCTTTCTTT.

This clonotype appeared many times. The CDR3, as DNA: TGTGCCAGCAGCCTGGACAGGGATGAGCAGTTCTTC. This sequence encodes CASSLDRDEQFF. V is TRBV5-6 and J is TRBJ2-1; TRBD1 agrees at 8 bases. V dropped 4 bases and J dropped 8; count of bases not matched to a gene: 2. CDR1 and CDR2 from the germline V gene are SGHDT and YYEEEE. The length of the CDR3 is 12 residues.